This entry concerns a single T cell receptor beta chain. The antigen is undetermined. It was CD45RO-negative cells, positively selected for CCR7, that made up naive CD8 cells, with terminally differentiated effector memory CD45RA+ cells excluded. The sample belongs to a study of shared clonotypes between healthy human individuals. General observations from the study: Shared clonotypes: about 4.6% naive CD4, 3.5% to 4% naive CD8, 2% to 2.5% memory CD4, 0.35% to 0.5% memory CD8. Across subsets, estimated richness was generally greater for naive than for memory populations. Clonotypes shared by all four donors outscored non-shared clonotypes in generation probability.

The run depth of the assay was deep. Assay: immunoSEQ multiplex PCR; the TCRdb copy retains only in-frame clones and omits some. The sample holds 1.5 million to 2.5 million clones, roughly 95% seen once. This CDR3 spans 14 amino acids. V lost 7 bases and J lost 0; bases outside the gene matches: 6. Germline V gene sequence: CDR1 SNHLY, CDR2 FYNNEI. This clonotype originated in a man younger than 35 in good health. The chain is built from TRBV2 and TRBJ2-7, with TRBD1 matching over 7 bases. Specimen: naive CD8+ T cells sorted from blood. CDR3 in DNA: TGTGCCAGCACCGCCGGGACAGTCTCCTACGAGCAGTACTTC. Amino acids: CASTAGTVSYEQYF.